One sample yielded the 28 T cell receptor beta chains listed below, sequenced in a study of OX40 agonist ivuxolimab in advanced cancers. Method: immunoSEQ multiplex PCR; TCRdb's copy keeps in-frame clones and lacks some. The table shows about 110,000 clones, with approximately 89% occurring only once. Specimen: CD4+ or CD8+ T cells sorted from blood, collected in a trial of the OX40 agonist ivuxolimab. The receptors here all came from an adult with an advanced solid tumor such as melanoma, head and neck, liver or kidney cancer.

This rearrangement joins TRBV7-2 to TRBJ2-1, with 13 positions matching TRBD2. Trimming at V came to 5 bases and at J to 4 bases, leaving 8 bases not matched to a gene. CDR3 length: 17 amino acids. Germline-derived CDR1 and CDR2 are SGHTA and FQGNSA. The CDR3 region is CASSRVGTSGTYNEQFF. The CDR3 nucleotides read TGTGCCAGCAGCCGCGTAGGGACTAGCGGGACTTACAATGAGCAGTTCTTC.

The chain employs TRBV7-2 and TRBJ2-7, with D possibly matching TRBD1 (5 bases). The CDR3 contains 14 residues. Trimming took off 2 bases at V and 3 bases at J, with 11 bases between the two ends. CDR1 is SGHTA, CDR2 FQGNSA, per germline. This CDR3 is CASSLQGTDYEQYF. CDR3 DNA: TGTGCCAGCAGCTTACAGGGTACGGACTACGAGCAGTACTTC.

This clone has a single count. Within the sample, other DNA sequences also encode this same CDR3. This chain connects TRBV5-4 to TRBJ2-7; no firm D call. This CDR3 comprises 12 residues. The V end lost 3 bases, the J end lost 4 bases, and 8 bases lay between the germline ends. Germline CDR1 and CDR2: SGHNT and YYREEE (reference sequence). The CDR3 region has the DNA TGTGCCAGCAGCTCGGATGGATACGAGCAGTACTTC. Its protein product is CASSSDGYEQYF. Looking up the rest from reference TRBV5-4 and TRBJ2-7 gives the full variable domain: ETGVTQSPTHLIKTRGQQVTLRCSSQSGHNTVSWYQQALGQGPQFIFQYYREEENGRGNFPPRFSGLQFPNYSSELNVNALELDDSALYLCASSSDGYEQYFGPGTRLTVT.

The CDR3 DNA is TGCGCCAGCAACGAACGGACAGGGGGAGAAGAGACCCAGTACTTC. Translation: CASNERTGGEETQYF. The chain joins TRBV5-1 to TRBJ2-5; 10 bases agree with TRBD1. CDR1 and CDR2 (germline): SGHRS, YFSETQ. The CDR3 runs 15 residues. The J segment lost 3 bases and the V segment lost 6 bases, leaving 8 bases of the junction unmatched. Drawing the rest from reference TRBV5-1 and TRBJ2-5, the complete variable domain is KAGVTQTPRYLIKTRGQQVTLSCSPISGHRSVSWYQQTPGQGLQFLFEYFSETQRNKGNFPGRFSGRQFSNSRSEMNVSTLELGDSALYLCASNERTGGEETQYFGPGTRLLVL.

V gene TRBV5-1 combines with J gene TRBJ2-5; D perhaps matches TRBD1 (6 bases). Looked up from germline, CDR1 is SGHRS and CDR2 is YFSETQ. The CDR3 totals 15 residues. Trimming cost V 3 bases and J 0 bases, with 12 bases left between them. The CDR3 coding sequence is TGCGCCAGCAGCTCCGTAAAGGGGGACCAAGAGACCCAGTACTTC. Protein product: CASSSVKGDQETQYF.

J is TRBJ1-1 and V is TRBV27; perhaps TRBD1 as D (6 bases). The V gene lost 5 bases and the J gene lost 4 bases, with 11 bases spanning the gap. Germline lookup yields CDR1 MNHEY and CDR2 SMNVEV (reference sequence). The CDR3 is 13 amino acids. In nucleotides, the CDR3 is TGTGCCAGCAGTGACCAGGGGACCACTGAAGCTTTCTTT. It specifies CASSDQGTTEAFF.

V and J are TRBV6-1 and TRBJ2-2; 8 nucleotides line up with TRBD1. The CDR3 has 16 amino acids. Germline lookup yields CDR1 MNHNS and CDR2 SASEGT. The J segment lost 2 bases and the V segment lost 0 bases, leaving 2 bases of the junction unmatched. CDR3 residues: CASSEATGANTGELFF. The CDR3 coding sequence is TGTGCCAGCAGTGAAGCGACAGGGGCAAACACCGGGGAGCTGTTTTTT.

DNA of the CDR3: TGTGCCAGCAGTTCCCAGCCCCAAGTCAATCAGCCCCAGCATTTT. Translated, it gives CASSSQPQVNQPQHF. This rearrangement joins TRBV27 to TRBJ1-5; no firm D call. The CDR3 is made up of 15 amino acids. Germline V gene data show CDR1 as MNHEY and CDR2 as SMNVEV (reference sequence). The V end lost 4 bases, the J end lost 3 bases, and 13 bases lay between the germline ends.

The chain joins TRBV27 to TRBJ1-5, with D tentatively TRBD1 (5 bases). V dropped 7 bases and J dropped 0 bases, with 13 bases sitting between them. CDR1 is MNHEY and CDR2 is SMNVEV in the germline V gene (reference sequence). The CDR3 is made up of 15 amino acids. The DNA for the CDR3 is TGTGCCAGCACCCAAAGGGGATATAGCAATCAGCCCCAGCATTTT. This codes for CASTQRGYSNQPQHF.

The chain has TRBV6-6 and TRBJ1-1; perhaps TRBD1 as D (6 bases). This CDR3 comprises 14 residues. Germline-derived CDR1 and CDR2 are MNHNY and SVGAGI (reference sequence). Trimming left V 6 bases short and J 3 bases short, with 14 bases between. The CDR3 loop reads CASRPGEGDTEAFF. CDR3 sequence (DNA): TGTGCCAGCAGACCAGGGGAGGGTGACACTGAAGCTTTCTTT.

The rearrangement uses TRBV6-1 and TRBJ1-5; 7 bases are shared with TRBD1. V shed 4 bases and J 4 bases; nucleotides not matched to a gene: 7. This CDR3 has 15 residues. Germline CDR1 MNHNS, CDR2 SASEGT. The CDR3 nucleotides read TGTGCCAGCAGTGGGCCGGGACAGCGGAATCAGCCCCAGCATTTT. Translating gives CASSGPGQRNQPQHF.

The chain links TRBV7-2 to TRBJ2-2, with unresolved D. V was trimmed by 3 bases and J by 2 bases, leaving 16 bases between them. CDR3 length: 17 amino acids. Looked up from germline, CDR1 is SGHTA and CDR2 is FQGNSA. The CDR3 spells CASSFSGIRLNTGELFF. CDR3 bases: TGTGCCAGCAGCTTCTCTGGGATCCGGCTCAACACCGGGGAGCTGTTTTTT.

J is TRBJ1-2 and V is TRBV14, with D unresolved. The CDR3 extends over 12 amino acids. In germline, CDR1 is SGHDN, CDR2 FVKESK. V was trimmed by 2 bases and J by 5 bases, leaving 6 bases between them. CDR3 region: CASSQFRYGYTF. CDR3 DNA: TGTGCCAGCAGCCAATTCCGTTATGGCTACACCTTC.

The J gene is TRBJ2-1, the V gene TRBV28; possibly TRBD2 for D (6 bases). Germline V CDR1 and CDR2: MDHEN, SYDVKM. Trimming took off 2 bases at V and 0 bases at J, with 8 bases between the two ends. CDR3 length equals 15 residues. The DNA of the CDR3 is TGTGCCAGCAGTTTAGAGGGAGGCTCCTACAATGAGCAGTTCTTC. It codes for CASSLEGGSYNEQFF. Supplemented by reference TRBV28 and TRBJ2-1, the full variable domain reads DVKVTQSSRYLVKRTGEKVFLECVQDMDHENMFWYRQDPGLGLRLIYFSYDVKMKEKGDIPEGYSVSREKKERFSLILESASTNQTSMYLCASSLEGGSYNEQFFGPGTRLTVL.

The V and J genes are TRBV11-3 and TRBJ2-1, with unresolved D. The CDR3 covers 14 residues. Germline CDR1 reads SGHNT; CDR2 reads YENEEA. V was shortened by 3 bases and J by 2 bases, with 8 bases between the two germline ends. The CDR3 loop reads CASSLSGTYNEQFF. In DNA, the CDR3 is TGTGCCAGCAGCTTGTCGGGTACCTACAATGAGCAGTTCTTC.

This clone was picked up one time. The chain joins TRBV27 to TRBJ2-7; TRBD2 might be the D (5 bases). Germline loops: CDR1 MNHEY, CDR2 SMNVEV (reference sequence). The germline V and J ends were trimmed by 2 bases and 2 bases, with 10 bases remaining between them. This CDR3 contains 14 residues. CDR3 nucleotides: TGTGCCAGCAGTTTAGCTAGCCCAACCTACGAGCAGTACTTC. It codes for CASSLASPTYEQYF.

The J gene is TRBJ2-2, the V gene TRBV9; D is unresolved. Trimming removed 0 bases at V and 1 base at J, with 7 bases between. Germline loops: CDR1 SGDLS, CDR2 YYNGEE. The CDR3 is 15 amino acids. The DNA of the CDR3 is TGTGCCAGCAGCGTAGTAAGGCAGAACACCGGGGAGCTGTTTTTT. Translating it yields CASSVVRQNTGELFF.

In DNA form, the CDR3 reads TGCGCCAGCAGTGAGACCACAGATACGCAGTATTTT. Residues: CASSETTDTQYF. V is TRBV10-1 and J is TRBJ2-3; D gene uncertain. The CDR3 totals 12 residues. V lost 2 bases and J 2 bases, leaving 2 bases between the germline ends. Per the germline V gene, CDR1 is WNHNN and CDR2 is SYGVQD (reference sequence).

V is TRBV19 and J is TRBJ2-1, with TRBD2 identical over 10 bases. Trimming removed 7 bases from V and 3 bases from J; junction bases left unmatched: 3. This CDR3 has 14 residues. CDR1 is LNHDA, CDR2 SQIVND, per germline (reference sequence). DNA of the CDR3: TGTGCCAGTAAACTAGCGGGAATCTACAATGAGCAGTTCTTC. Translation gives CASKLAGIYNEQFF.

The chain joins TRBV28 to TRBJ2-3, with 7 bases aligning to TRBD1. The germline V gene encodes CDR1 MDHEN and CDR2 SYDVKM. The V gene end was trimmed by 7 bases and the J gene end by 2 bases; junction bases not matched to a gene: 12. CDR3 size: 16 residues. The CDR3 nucleotides read TGTGCCAGCAACCACCCCGGGACAGAAGTCACAGATACGCAGTATTTT. It encodes CASNHPGTEVTDTQYF.

The rearrangement uses TRBV9 and TRBJ2-1, with D tentatively TRBD1 (6 bases). The CDR3 contains 17 residues. Germline V lookup: CDR1 SGDLS, CDR2 YYNGEE. Trimming pared 3 bases from V and 3 bases from J, leaving 19 bases between. CDR3 sequence: CASSAPQGRADYNEQFF. In DNA form, the CDR3 reads TGTGCCAGCAGCGCACCCCAGGGGCGGGCCGACTACAATGAGCAGTTCTTC. Using reference TRBV9 and TRBJ2-1 for the parts outside the CDR3, the full variable domain is DSGVTQTPKHLITATGQRVTLRCSPRSGDLSVYWYQQSLDQGLQFLIQYYNGEERAKGNILERFSAQQFPDLHSELNLSSLELGDSALYFCASSAPQGRADYNEQFFGPGTRLTVL.

The chain uses TRBV27 and TRBJ2-2, with D unresolved. The CDR3 is 15 amino acids. CDR1 and CDR2 (germline): MNHEY, SMNVEV (reference sequence). V lost 2 bases to trimming and J lost 4 bases, with 11 bases between them. DNA of the CDR3: TGTGCCAGCAGTTTAGCCCTCGGTGGCACCGGGGAGCTGTTTTTT. Amino acids: CASSLALGGTGELFF.

The chain is built from TRBV12-5 and TRBJ2-1; unclear D gene. The CDR3 has 12 residues. Germline V CDR1 and CDR2: LGHNT, FRNRAP. With 5 bases removed from V and 8 bases from J, the gap between germline ends came to 10 bases. The CDR3 DNA reads as TGTGCTAGTGGTCCCGACGACCATGAGCAGTTCTTC. Translation: CASGPDDHEQFF.

V and J are TRBV28 and TRBJ2-7; D is tentatively TRBD1 or TRBD2 (5 bases each). The germline gives CDR1 MDHEN, CDR2 SYDVKM. CDR3 length equals 15 residues. Trimming left V 6 bases short and J 2 bases short, with 17 bases between. This chain's CDR3 is CASRGESAPAYEQYF. The CDR3 nucleotides are TGTGCCAGCAGGGGGGAGTCAGCCCCTGCCTACGAGCAGTACTTC.

The chain employs TRBV6-4 and TRBJ2-1; 10 bases are shared with TRBD2. The V gene's germline CDR1 is MRHNA and CDR2 SNTAGT. V lost 0 bases and J lost 7; bases outside the gene matches: 6. This CDR3 has 16 amino acids. CDR3 coding DNA: TGTGCCAGCAGTGACTCCTCGGGACTAGCGTCTAATGAGCAGTTCTTC. It is translated as CASSDSSGLASNEQFF.

V usage is TRBV4-3 and J usage is TRBJ2-1; 10 nucleotides line up with TRBD2. CDR3 size: 16 residues. V lost 3 bases, J lost 8 bases, and 10 bases stayed unmatched. Germline V gives CDR1 LGHNA, CDR2 YSLEER. The CDR3 DNA is TGCGCCAGCAGCCATCTAGGGGCTAGCGGGAGCGATGAGCAGTTCTTC. Translating gives CASSHLGASGSDEQFF.

The chain is built from TRBV29-1 and TRBJ2-1; D is uncertain. The germline V gene has CDR1 SQVTM and CDR2 ANQGSEA. The CDR3 extends over 15 amino acids. The V and J ends lost 7 bases and 10 bases respectively, with 26 bases between them. Here the CDR3 reads CSAIIAGSKAREQFF. In DNA, the CDR3 is TGCAGCGCAATAATCGCAGGCTCCAAGGCGCGCGAGCAGTTCTTC.

The chain links TRBV19 to TRBJ2-7; D is undetermined. The germline V gene has CDR1 LNHDA and CDR2 SQIVND (reference sequence). This CDR3 is 16 amino acids long. The V and J ends lost 3 bases and 1 base respectively, with 16 bases between them. This CDR3 reads CASSISHSSVSYEQYF. The CDR3 DNA sequence: TGTGCCAGTAGTATTAGTCACAGCTCCGTTTCCTACGAGCAGTACTTC.